The 23 T cell receptor beta chains in this list originate from one sample, sequenced in a study of blood T cell repertoires in COVID-19. Generated by immunoSEQ multiplex PCR, the TCRdb table keeps only in-frame clones and is missing some. In the table there are some 300,000 clones, 70% to 90% of which are singletons. The specimen sequenced was peripheral blood. These receptors were collected from a man between 65 and 85 years old with acute or convalescent COVID-19.

This clone has more than one count but fewer than ten. Other DNA variants within this sample encode the same CDR3. This sequence joins TRBV4-3 and TRBJ1-6, with a weak D call TRBD1 (6 bases). There are 13 residues in the CDR3. The V gene's germline CDR1 is LGHNA and CDR2 YSLEER. V was trimmed by 4 bases and J by 7 bases, leaving 8 bases between them. The CDR3 loop reads CASSPQGNSPLHF. The CDR3 region has the DNA TGCGCCAGCAGCCCTCAGGGGAATTCACCCCTCCACTTT.

The chain uses TRBV5-1 and TRBJ1-2; possibly TRBD1 for D (5 bases). V lost 2 bases, J lost 4 bases, and 12 bases lay in between. CDR1 and CDR2 from the germline V gene are SGHRS and YFSETQ. The CDR3 has 14 amino acids. The CDR3 DNA is TGCGCCAGCAGCTTCGGGGGTCGTGCCTATGGCTACACCTTC. As protein: CASSFGGRAYGYTF.

This chain uses TRBV18 with TRBJ1-1; D not resolved. Germline CDR1 reads KGHSH; CDR2 reads LQKENI. The V end was cut by 4 bases, the J end by 4 bases, with 22 bases between. The CDR3 covers 17 residues. The CDR3 sequence is CASSRPLILLRSTEAFF. DNA of the CDR3: TGTGCCAGCTCACGCCCATTGATTCTTCTGCGGAGCACTGAAGCTTTCTTT.

The rearrangement joins TRBV19 to TRBJ1-1, with a possible D match to TRBD1 (6 bases). CDR1 is LNHDA, CDR2 SQIVND, per germline (reference sequence). CDR3 length: 18 amino acids. V was clipped by 10 bases and J by 10 bases, with 37 bases between them. The CDR3 region has the DNA TGTGCCATATCCCGTGCCTCGATTCGGACAGAAGGGACCCTCTTAGCTTTCTTT. Protein: CAISRASIRTEGTLLAFF. Full variable domain (missing parts from reference TRBV19 and TRBJ1-1): DGGITQSPKYLFRKEGQNVTLSCEQNLNHDAMYWYRQDPGQGLRLIYYSQIVNDFQKGDIAEGYSVSREKKESFPLTVTSAQKNPTAFYLCAISRASIRTEGTLLAFFGQGTRLTVV.

This clone was seen only a few times. The chain joins TRBV27 to TRBJ2-1, with D maybe TRBD2 (6 bases). V shed 2 bases and J shed 2 bases, with 10 bases lying between them. The CDR3 runs to 15 residues. The germline CDR1 and CDR2 sequences are MNHEY and SMNVEV (reference sequence). This chain's CDR3 is CASSLRGDPYNEQFF. The DNA of the CDR3 is TGTGCCAGCAGTTTACGCGGGGACCCCTACAATGAGCAGTTCTTC.

J is TRBJ1-5 and V is TRBV28; D not certain. Germline CDR1 is MDHEN and CDR2 is SYDVKM. Deletions cut 6 bases from V and 6 bases from J, with 9 bases between. This CDR3 has 12 residues. For the CDR3, the DNA is TGTGCCAGCAGGAACAGTGGTCAGCCCCAGCATTTT. Protein: CASRNSGQPQHF. Drawing the rest from reference TRBV28 and TRBJ1-5, the complete variable domain is DVKVTQSSRYLVKRTGEKVFLECVQDMDHENMFWYRQDPGLGLRLIYFSYDVKMKEKGDIPEGYSVSREKKERFSLILESASTNQTSMYLCASRNSGQPQHFGDGTRLSIL.

The CDR3 region has the DNA TGTGCCAGCAGCAAAGGGGAGGGGAAGAGCTCCTACGAGCAGTACTTC. This translates into CASSKGEGKSSYEQYF. V usage is TRBV21-1 and J usage is TRBJ2-7; the table calls TRBD2, which could not be checked here. TRBV21-1 is tagged as a pseudogene. The CDR3 contains 16 residues.

This chain links TRBV4-2 with TRBJ2-3; TRBD2 agrees at 12 bases. The CDR3 is 17 amino acids. Germline V gene lookup returns CDR1 LGHNA and CDR2 YNFKEQ. J was trimmed by 5 bases and V by 4 bases; bases with no gene match: 10. CDR3 in amino acids: CASSLGLAGGLEDTQYF. CDR3 sequence (DNA): TGTGCCAGCAGCCTCGGGCTAGCGGGGGGGCTAGAAGATACGCAGTATTTT.

The chain uses TRBV5-1 and TRBJ2-1; a possible D gene is TRBD2 (6 bases). The germline V gene has CDR1 SGHRS and CDR2 YFSETQ. V dropped 7 bases and J dropped 3 bases, with 20 bases sitting between them. The CDR3 totals 16 residues. The CDR3 bases are TGCGCCAGCGGGCTCGGGACGGGGGTATACTACAATGAGCAGTTCTTC. Translating gives CASGLGTGVYYNEQFF.

The chain employs TRBV6-5 and TRBJ1-2; TRBD1 might be the D (5 bases). Germline V gene lookup returns CDR1 MNHEY and CDR2 SVGAGI. There are 14 residues in the CDR3. Trimming pared 5 bases from V and 4 bases from J, leaving 14 bases between. CDR3 sequence reads: CASSTVRDSYGYTF. The CDR3 bases are TGTGCCAGCAGTACCGTCAGGGACTCCTATGGCTACACCTTC.

This chain links TRBV9 with TRBJ1-3; 8 bases fit TRBD1. J was trimmed by 4 bases and V by 0 bases; bases with no gene match: 0. The V gene's germline CDR1 is SGDLS and CDR2 YYNGEE. CDR3 length: 14 amino acids. This CDR3 is CASSVGQGGNTIYF. The CDR3 nucleotides read TGTGCCAGCAGCGTAGGACAGGGGGGAAACACCATATATTTT.

The rearrangement joins TRBV4-1 to TRBJ2-7; TRBD1 matches at 8 bases. The CDR3 is made up of 16 amino acids. Germline V lookup: CDR1 MGHRA, CDR2 YSYEKL. Trimming removed 4 bases from V and 0 bases from J; junction bases left unmatched: 8. The chain's CDR3 is CASSPQTGTGSYEQYF. The CDR3 DNA follows: TGCGCCAGCAGCCCACAGACCGGGACAGGCTCCTACGAGCAGTACTTC.

The rearrangement links TRBV7-9 to TRBJ2-7; TRBD2 aligns across 7 bases. V trimming: 1 base; J trimming: 2 bases; junction bases outside the gene matches: 5. Germline CDR1 is SEHNR and CDR2 is FQNEAQ (reference sequence). The CDR3 is made up of 15 amino acids. CDR3 loop: CASSLGGGGAYEQYF. The CDR3 DNA sequence: TGTGCCAGCAGCTTAGGTGGGGGAGGGGCCTACGAGCAGTACTTC.

A note on this clone: Other DNA sequences in the sample encode the same CDR3. The V and J genes are TRBV7-2 and TRBJ2-5; 13 bases are a match to TRBD2. J was trimmed by 2 bases and V by 4 bases; bases with no gene match: 4. The V gene's germline CDR1 is SGHTA and CDR2 FQGNSA. The CDR3 is 16 residues long. DNA of the CDR3: TGTGCCAGCAGCTCGGGACTAGCGGGGCTTCAAGAGACCCAGTACTTC. This translates into CASSSGLAGLQETQYF.

The V call is TRBV7-2, the J call TRBJ1-2, with 8 nucleotides matching TRBD1. This CDR3 region has 14 residues. After removal of 1 base from V and 6 bases from J, the junction contained 4 bases not matched to a gene. CDR1 is SGHTA, CDR2 FQGNSA, per germline. The CDR3 loop reads CASSLGRGLDGYTF. The CDR3 DNA sequence: TGTGCCAGCAGCTTAGGCAGGGGGCTTGATGGCTACACCTTC.

The chain is built from TRBV4-1 and TRBJ1-5; 7 positions match TRBD1. The CDR3 sequence is 17 residues long. Trimming cost V 2 bases and J 4 bases; bases outside gene matches: 11. The germline V gene has CDR1 MGHRA and CDR2 YSYEKL. DNA of the CDR3: TGCGCCAGCAGCCAAAGACCCCCCGGGACAGAAAATCAGCCCCAGCATTTT. This encodes CASSQRPPGTENQPQHF.

To note about this clone: The identical CDR3 is also encoded by other nucleotide sequences in the sample. J is TRBJ2-5 and V is TRBV5-1, with 7 bases aligning to TRBD2. Trimming removed 1 base from V and 3 bases from J; junction bases left unmatched: 6. In germline, CDR1 is SGHRS, CDR2 YFSETQ. The CDR3 length is 15 residues. This chain's CDR3 is CASSLYGGVEETQYF. The DNA of the CDR3 is TGCGCCAGCAGCTTGTATGGGGGGGTGGAAGAGACCCAGTACTTC.

This chain uses TRBV3-1 (or the pseudogene TRBV3-2) with TRBJ2-1; 13 bases fit TRBD2. Germline V gene lookup returns CDR1 LGHDT and CDR2 YNNKEL (reference sequence). This CDR3 is built from 16 residues. J gave up 10 bases and V 1 base, and 7 bases lay outside the gene matches. The CDR3 spells CASSQVGLAGAREQFF. CDR3 sequence (DNA): TGTGCCAGCAGCCAAGTTGGACTAGCGGGAGCCCGAGAGCAGTTCTTC.

This clone has more than one count but fewer than ten. V usage is TRBV5-3 and J usage is TRBJ1-1, with 7 bases fitting TRBD1. TRBV5-3 counts as an open reading frame of uncertain function. The CDR3 length is 16 residues. V lost 4 bases and J lost 1; bases outside the gene matches: 10. CDR3 amino acids: CARSLDREVGNTEAFF. The CDR3 region has the DNA TGTGCCAGAAGCCTAGACAGGGAGGTAGGGAACACTGAAGCTTTCTTT.

This chain joins TRBV30 and TRBJ2-5; 13 bases fit TRBD2. With 1 base clipped from V and 3 bases from J, the junction kept 2 bases outside the gene matches. This CDR3 region has 15 residues. CDR1 GTSNPN and CDR2 SVGIG come from the germline V gene (reference sequence). The CDR3 coding sequence is TGTGCCTGGAGTGCCGGACTAGCGGGAGAAGAGACCCAGTACTTC. Amino acid sequence: CAWSAGLAGEETQYF. Full variable domain (remainder filled in from reference TRBV30 and TRBJ2-5): SQTIHQWPATLVQPVGSPLSLECTVEGTSNPNLYWYRQAAGRGLQLLFYSVGIGQISSEVPQNLSASRPQDRQFILSSKKLLLSDSGFYLCAWSAGLAGEETQYFGPGTRLLVL.

V gene TRBV19 combines with J gene TRBJ1-2; no firm D call. Germline-derived CDR1 and CDR2 are LNHDA and SQIVND (reference sequence). The V and J ends lost 6 bases and 7 bases respectively, with 15 bases between them. The CDR3 has 13 residues. The CDR3 region has the DNA TGTGCCAGTAGGAGAACAGAGGGCGGTGGCTACACCTTC. Its protein product is CASRRTEGGGYTF.

This clone was counted once. The chain is built from TRBV20-1 and TRBJ1-1; a weak D match, TRBD1 (6 bases). CDR3 length: 14 amino acids. Trimming stripped 3 bases from V and 0 bases from J, with 11 bases between. Germline CDR1 and CDR2: DFQATT and SNEGSKA (reference sequence). CDR3 region: CSASVGAVNTEAFF. DNA for the CDR3: TGCAGTGCTAGTGTGGGGGCGGTGAACACTGAAGCTTTCTTT.

This chain connects TRBV7-8 to TRBJ2-7; TRBD2 matches at 8 bases. V dropped 2 bases and J dropped 3; count of bases not matched to a gene: 9. CDR3 size: 16 residues. The V gene's germline CDR1 is SGHVS and CDR2 FQNEAQ. The CDR3 sequence: CASSLRPGLVLYEQYF. CDR3 coding DNA: TGTGCCAGCAGCTTAAGGCCGGGACTAGTCCTCTACGAGCAGTACTTC.